The 22 T cell receptor beta chains given below trace back to one sample, sequenced in a study of T cell responses to AZD1222 COVID-19 vaccine. Sequencing used immunoSEQ multiplex PCR; TCRdb keeps in-frame clones, though not all of them. Of 85,000 to 100,000 clones detected, about 89% appear once; the ten largest clones hold around 3.5%. The sample consisted of peripheral blood, taken on day 0 of AZD1222 vaccination. These receptors all come from an adult in good health.

The genes are TRBV29-1 and TRBJ2-1; 15 positions match TRBD2. Germline V lookup: CDR1 SQVTM, CDR2 ANQGSEA. The CDR3 is 17 residues long. V lost 7 bases and J lost 2; bases outside the gene matches: 9. CDR3 DNA: TGCAGCGGCAAGGGACTAGCGGGGGGTTCCGCCTACAATGAGCAGTTCTTC. Its protein product is CSGKGLAGGSAYNEQFF.

The chain employs TRBV5-6 and TRBJ1-4; TRBD1 agrees at 10 bases. This CDR3 region has 13 residues. Germline loops: CDR1 SGHDT, CDR2 YYEEEE. V gave up 4 bases and J gave up 7 bases; unmatched junction bases: 1. The CDR3 is CASSRTGGEKLFF. CDR3 nucleotide sequence: TGTGCCAGCAGCCGGACAGGGGGTGAAAAACTGTTTTTT.

The chain has TRBV19 and TRBJ1-4, with 10 nucleotides matching TRBD1. The V and J ends lost 3 bases and 8 bases, in that order; junction bases with no gene match: 9. The CDR3 has 16 amino acids. The germline V gene has CDR1 LNHDA and CDR2 SQIVND (reference sequence). For the CDR3, the DNA is TGTGCCAGTAGTATTGAGGCCGGGACAGGGGAGGAAAAACTGTTTTTT. Encoded protein: CASSIEAGTGEEKLFF. Filled out from reference TRBV19 and TRBJ1-4, the complete variable domain reads DGGITQSPKYLFRKEGQNVTLSCEQNLNHDAMYWYRQDPGQGLRLIYYSQIVNDFQKGDIAEGYSVSREKKESFPLTVTSAQKNPTAFYLCASSIEAGTGEEKLFFGSGTQLSVL.

The chain couples TRBV11-2 to TRBJ2-2; 9 nucleotides agree with TRBD1. Germline V gene lookup returns CDR1 SGHAT and CDR2 FQNNGV. With V trimmed by 6 bases and J by 6 bases, 5 bases remained unmatched. The CDR3 loop spans 14 amino acids. The CDR3 DNA follows: TGTGCCAGCAGGTGGACAGGGGTTGCCGGGGAGCTGTTTTTT. The encoded protein is CASRWTGVAGELFF.

The V call is TRBV19, the J call TRBJ2-3; possibly TRBD2 for D (7 bases). The V end lost 1 base, the J end lost 4 bases, and 12 bases lay between the germline ends. CDR1 and CDR2 (germline): LNHDA, SQIVND (reference sequence). The CDR3 is made up of 15 amino acids. CDR3 residues: CASSIAGEGADTQYF. In DNA, the CDR3 is TGTGCCAGTAGTATAGCGGGGGAGGGGGCAGATACGCAGTATTTT.

The table lists this clone with a count of one. The V call is TRBV18, the J call TRBJ2-1, with D maybe TRBD1 (6 bases). The CDR3 covers 15 residues. The V and J ends lost 0 bases and 3 bases respectively, with 9 bases between them. From germline, CDR1 is KGHSH and CDR2 LQKENI. CDR3 in amino acids: CASSPPSRGYNEQFF. DNA of the CDR3: TGTGCCAGCTCACCACCGAGCAGGGGCTACAATGAGCAGTTCTTC.

The V gene is TRBV12-3 or TRBV12-4, the J gene TRBJ1-2; D unclear. The CDR3 is made up of 13 amino acids. Deletions cut 6 bases from V and 6 bases from J, with 14 bases between. In nucleotides, the CDR3 is TGTGCCAGCAGCCAAATCCGGGCTAATGGCTACACCTTC. Its translation: CASSQIRANGYTF.

This clone was detected only once. The chain is built from TRBV7-2 and TRBJ1-3, with D hard to call. Trimming took off 5 bases at V and 0 bases at J, with 11 bases between the two ends. The germline V gene has CDR1 SGHTA and CDR2 FQGNSA. The CDR3 is made up of 15 amino acids. CDR3 nucleotides: TGTGCCAGCAGCCCGGACTTTTACTCTGGAAACACCATATATTTT. As protein: CASSPDFYSGNTIYF. The variable domain in full, with the rest retrieved from reference TRBV7-2 and TRBJ1-3, is GAGVSQSPSNKVTEKGKDVELRCDPISGHTALYWYRQSLGQGLEFLIYFQGNSAPDKSGLPSDRFSAERTGGSVSTLTIQRTQQEDSAVYLCASSPDFYSGNTIYFGEGSWLTVV.

The chain recombines TRBV28 with TRBJ2-2, with D uncertain. CDR3 size: 13 residues. V was cut by 1 base and J by 8 bases, with 8 bases left in between. Per the germline V gene, CDR1 is MDHEN and CDR2 is SYDVKM. CDR3 amino acids: CASSLYRIGELFF. CDR3 sequence (DNA): TGTGCCAGCAGTTTATATAGGATAGGGGAGCTGTTTTTT. The entire variable domain, with the rest obtained from reference TRBV28 and TRBJ2-2, is as follows: DVKVTQSSRYLVKRTGEKVFLECVQDMDHENMFWYRQDPGLGLRLIYFSYDVKMKEKGDIPEGYSVSREKKERFSLILESASTNQTSMYLCASSLYRIGELFFGEGSRLTVL.

The chain is built from TRBV2 and TRBJ1-6; tentative D call: TRBD1 (6 bases). The V end lost 7 bases, the J end lost 10 bases, and 17 bases lay between the germline ends. CDR3 length: 14 residues. Germline V lookup: CDR1 SNHLY, CDR2 FYNNEI. The CDR3 is CASNRVEGDSPLHF. As DNA, the CDR3 is TGTGCCAGCAACCGAGTGGAGGGGGACTCACCCCTCCACTTT.

The chain combines TRBV12-3 or TRBV12-4 with TRBJ2-7; D uncertain. V lost 4 bases, J lost 7 bases, and 8 bases lay in between. CDR3 size: 11 residues. The CDR3 sequence is CASSSDREQYF. The CDR3 nucleotides read TGTGCCAGCAGTTCAGACCGAGAGCAGTACTTC.

The chain combines TRBV5-1 with TRBJ1-1; D remains ambiguous. The V gene lost 2 bases and the J gene lost 7 bases, with 9 bases spanning the gap. The CDR3 is 12 amino acids. Germline V CDR1 and CDR2: SGHRS, YFSETQ. The CDR3 nucleotides read TGCGCCAGCAGCTTTGGAGGAAGTGAAGCTTTCTTT. Encoded protein: CASSFGGSEAFF.

The count of this clone is one. The chain is built from TRBV12-3 or TRBV12-4 and TRBJ1-1, with 8 bases that match TRBD1. The CDR3 covers 12 residues. The J segment lost 7 bases and the V segment lost 7 bases, leaving 5 bases of the junction unmatched. The CDR3 nucleotides read TGTGCCAGCACCCTTGGGACAGGTGAAGCTTTCTTT. Its protein product is CASTLGTGEAFF.

This sequence joins TRBV9 and TRBJ1-5; unclear D gene. The V end lost 0 bases, the J end lost 9 bases, and 10 bases lay between the germline ends. CDR1 is SGDLS, CDR2 YYNGEE, per germline. CDR3 size: 13 residues. CDR3 DNA: TGTGCCAGCAGCGTAGCTACGGGGATGCCCCAGCATTTT. This codes for CASSVATGMPQHF.

The V call is TRBV28, the J call TRBJ2-7; TRBD1 matches at 7 bases. The CDR3 loop spans 14 amino acids. Germline CDR1 and CDR2: MDHEN and SYDVKM. V shed 5 bases and J 3 bases; nucleotides not matched to a gene: 7. The CDR3, as DNA: TGTGCCAGCAGTCGGGTTCAGGGGGTCTACGAGCAGTACTTC. It codes for CASSRVQGVYEQYF.

The chain carries TRBV5-5 and TRBJ1-4; the D gene is possibly TRBD1 (6 bases). V was cut by 2 bases and J by 8 bases, with 13 bases left in between. CDR1 and CDR2 (germline): SGHKS, YYEKEE (reference sequence). This CDR3 spans 14 amino acids. The CDR3: CASSFTGSLEKLFF. The CDR3 DNA reads TGTGCCAGCAGCTTTACAGGGAGTTTAGAAAAACTGTTTTTT.

The chain joins TRBV11-2 to TRBJ1-5, with D tentatively TRBD1 (6 bases). The CDR3 runs to 14 residues. V shed 1 base and J shed 5 bases, with 9 bases lying between them. Germline V gene data show CDR1 as SGHAT and CDR2 as FQNNGV. The CDR3 DNA reads as TGTGCCAGCAGCTTAGGAACAGGGTATCAGCCCCAGCATTTT. Protein sequence: CASSLGTGYQPQHF.

This rearrangement joins TRBV10-1 to TRBJ2-5; D could derive from TRBD1 or TRBD2 (5 bases each). V dropped 6 bases and J dropped 2 bases, with 10 bases sitting between them. The CDR3 covers 13 residues. CDR1 and CDR2 (germline): WNHNN, SYGVQD (reference sequence). CDR3: CASSRDVQETQYF. Written as DNA, the CDR3 is TGCGCCAGCAGCCGGGACGTGCAAGAGACCCAGTACTTC.

The chain uses TRBV18 and TRBJ1-2; D is undetermined. Trimming removed 2 bases from V and 3 bases from J, with 10 bases in between. CDR3 size: 14 residues. In germline, CDR1 is KGHSH, CDR2 LQKENI. CDR3 DNA: TGTGCCAGCTCACCATTGGGAGATGACTATGGCTACACCTTC. It encodes CASSPLGDDYGYTF.

J is TRBJ1-1 and V is TRBV19; 10 bases match TRBD1. This CDR3 contains 14 residues. Germline CDR1 and CDR2: LNHDA and SQIVND (reference sequence). V was clipped by 7 bases and J by 0 bases; unmatched bases: 2. CDR3 amino acids: CASKTGGLNTEAFF. The CDR3 coding sequence is TGTGCCAGTAAGACAGGGGGCTTGAACACTGAAGCTTTCTTT.

The chain couples TRBV28 to TRBJ1-6, with 7 nucleotides matching TRBD1. V trimming: 3 bases; J trimming: 8 bases; junction bases outside the gene matches: 10. Germline V gene data show CDR1 as MDHEN and CDR2 as SYDVKM. This CDR3 contains 16 residues. CDR3 amino acids: CASSLVWVGGHSPLHF. In nucleotides, the CDR3 is TGTGCCAGCAGTTTGGTTTGGGTAGGGGGCCATTCACCCCTCCACTTT.

The chain employs TRBV28 and TRBJ2-2; no clear D. V lost 6 bases and J 4 bases, leaving 12 bases between the germline ends. This CDR3 comprises 14 residues. The germline V gene has CDR1 MDHEN and CDR2 SYDVKM. In DNA form, the CDR3 reads TGTGCCAGCAGCCCTAAGGCCGTCACCGGGGAGCTGTTTTTT. Amino acids: CASSPKAVTGELFF.